One sample yielded the 18 T cell receptor beta chains listed below, sequenced in a study of blood T cell repertoires in COVID-19. The table came from immunoSEQ multiplex PCR; TCRdb's copy has only in-frame clones and leaves some out. Of hundreds of thousands of clones listed, roughly 84% are singletons. What was sequenced was peripheral blood. These receptor sequences come from a man under 40 with active or convalescent COVID-19.

This clone showed up just once. This chain links TRBV25-1 with TRBJ2-7; 10 nucleotides agree with TRBD1. V shed 6 bases and J 7 bases; nucleotides not matched to a gene: 9. Germline lookup yields CDR1 MGHDK and CDR2 SYGVNS. The CDR3 runs 14 residues. In DNA, the CDR3 is TGTGCCAGCAGCGCGGGACAGGGGCGGTATGAGCAGTACTTC. Translation gives CASSAGQGRYEQYF.

This clone has only one observation. This chain joins TRBV29-1 and TRBJ2-1, with D possibly matching TRBD2 (5 bases). This CDR3 comprises 14 residues. The V and J ends lost 4 bases and 7 bases respectively, with 17 bases between them. Germline loops: CDR1 SQVTM, CDR2 ANQGSEA. CDR3 in DNA: TGCAGCGTTGCCCGGACCCTTAGGAGGAATGAGCAGTTCTTC. Translating gives CSVARTLRRNEQFF.

The rearrangement links TRBV29-1 to TRBJ2-1; maybe TRBD2 (6 bases). Germline V gives CDR1 SQVTM, CDR2 ANQGSEA. V was pared by 7 bases and J by 5 bases, with 12 bases between. This CDR3 contains 12 residues. CDR3 bases: TGCAGCGCGCGGGACTTCGACAATGAGCAGTTCTTC. It is translated as CSARDFDNEQFF.

The genes are TRBV29-1 and TRBJ1-1; 8 bases agree with TRBD1. V lost 2 bases and J lost 3; bases outside the gene matches: 8. From germline, CDR1 is SQVTM and CDR2 ANQGSEA. This CDR3 contains 15 residues. Here the CDR3 reads CSVESRGLGDTEAFF. CDR3 nucleotides: TGCAGCGTTGAAAGCAGGGGGCTAGGGGACACTGAAGCTTTCTTT. The full variable domain, in which reference TRBV29-1 and TRBJ1-1 provide the parts outside the CDR3, is SAVISQKPSRDICQRGTSLTIQCQVDSQVTMMFWYRQQPGQSLTLIATANQGSEATYESGFVIDKFPISRPNLTFSTLTVSNMSPEDSSIYLCSVESRGLGDTEAFFGQGTRLTVV.

The chain joins TRBV6-6 to TRBJ1-6; 10 nucleotides line up with TRBD1. This CDR3 has 15 amino acids. CDR1 and CDR2 (germline): MNHNY, SVGAGI (reference sequence). Trimming removed 8 bases from V and 4 bases from J; junction bases left unmatched: 5. CDR3 sequence reads: CASLDRGLYNSPLHF. CDR3 nucleotide sequence: TGTGCCAGCCTTGACAGGGGGCTTTATAATTCACCCCTCCACTTT.

The chain joins TRBV19 to TRBJ2-5, with 12 bases matching TRBD2. CDR1 is LNHDA and CDR2 is SQIVND in the germline V gene (reference sequence). The CDR3 has 16 amino acids. The J segment lost 4 bases and the V segment lost 5 bases, leaving 8 bases of the junction unmatched. The CDR3 reads CASSDPLAGGLETQYF. DNA of the CDR3: TGTGCCAGTAGTGATCCACTAGCGGGGGGTTTAGAGACCCAGTACTTC. Supplemented by reference TRBV19 and TRBJ2-5, the full variable domain reads DGGITQSPKYLFRKEGQNVTLSCEQNLNHDAMYWYRQDPGQGLRLIYYSQIVNDFQKGDIAEGYSVSREKKESFPLTVTSAQKNPTAFYLCASSDPLAGGLETQYFGPGTRLLVL.

The chain couples TRBV6-5 to TRBJ2-7; TRBD1 aligns across 12 bases. CDR1 and CDR2 (germline): MNHEY, SVGAGI. The CDR3 contains 15 residues. Trimming cost V 5 bases and J 2 bases; bases outside gene matches: 4. CDR3 DNA: TGTGCCAGCAGTACCCGGGACAGGGGGCCCTACGAGCAGTACTTC. It yields the protein CASSTRDRGPYEQYF.

V usage is TRBV19 and J usage is TRBJ2-3, with a tentative D call TRBD2 (6 bases). There are 14 residues in the CDR3. The V end lost 3 bases, the J end lost 4 bases, and 11 bases lay between the germline ends. Per germline, CDR1 LNHDA and CDR2 SQIVND (reference sequence). CDR3: CASSMTRSADTQYF. CDR3 nucleotide sequence: TGTGCCAGTAGTATGACTAGGTCAGCAGATACGCAGTATTTT.

This clone showed up just once. This sequence joins TRBV6-5 and TRBJ1-1; 7 positions agree with TRBD1. Germline V gives CDR1 MNHEY, CDR2 SVGAGI. CDR3 size: 15 residues. The ends lost 2 bases at V and 4 bases at J; junction bases unmatched: 7. The CDR3 reads CASSYRGRLGTEAFF. In nucleotides, the CDR3 is TGTGCCAGCAGTTACAGGGGGCGTTTAGGCACTGAAGCTTTCTTT.

The J gene is TRBJ1-4, the V gene TRBV7-9; D is undetermined. This CDR3 comprises 14 residues. CDR1 and CDR2 from the germline V gene are SEHNR and FQNEAQ (reference sequence). V was trimmed by 1 base and J by 1 base, leaving 4 bases between them. CDR3 sequence (DNA): TGTGCCAGCAGCTTAGGAGGAACTAATGAAAAACTGTTTTTT. This codes for CASSLGGTNEKLFF.

V usage is TRBV28 and J usage is TRBJ1-1; 10 bases line up with TRBD1. J was trimmed by 5 bases and V by 6 bases; bases with no gene match: 15. This CDR3 is built from 17 residues. Per the germline V gene, CDR1 is MDHEN and CDR2 is SYDVKM. Here the CDR3 DNA reads TGTGCCAGCAGAACCGCCGGGACAGGGGCTGGGGGGACTGAAGCTTTCTTT. Its protein product is CASRTAGTGAGGTEAFF.

This chain joins TRBV30 and TRBJ2-1; 7 bases fit TRBD1. Germline V CDR1 and CDR2: GTSNPN, SVGIG (reference sequence). The CDR3 loop spans 17 amino acids. The J segment lost 3 bases and the V segment lost 2 bases, leaving 13 bases of the junction unmatched. CDR3 sequence reads: CAWSKDRISLYYNEQFF. In DNA, the CDR3 is TGTGCCTGGAGTAAGGACAGGATCAGTCTTTACTACAATGAGCAGTTCTTC.

The rearrangement joins TRBV5-5 to TRBJ2-1, with 8 bases identical to TRBD1. The V gene end was trimmed by 2 bases and the J gene end by 8 bases; junction bases not matched to a gene: 9. CDR3 length equals 15 residues. Looked up from germline, CDR1 is SGHKS and CDR2 is YYEKEE (reference sequence). The CDR3 coding sequence is TGTGCCAGCAGCTTTATTGGACAGGGTAAATATGAGCAGTTCTTC. Translating gives CASSFIGQGKYEQFF. The complete variable domain, with remaining parts taken from reference TRBV5-5 and TRBJ2-1, reads DAGVTQSPTHLIKTRGQQVTLRCSPISGHKSVSWYQQVLGQGPQFIFQYYEKEERGRGNFPDRFSARQFPNYSSELNVNALLLGDSALYLCASSFIGQGKYEQFFGPGTRLTVL.

The chain uses TRBV28 and TRBJ2-3; D may be TRBD2 (7 bases). Trimming stripped 5 bases from V and 8 bases from J, with 23 bases between. CDR1 and CDR2 (germline): MDHEN, SYDVKM. The CDR3 has 16 residues. For the CDR3, the DNA is TGTGCCAGCAGTGGGGAGGGGGACCTCCGAGGGGGTACGCAGTATTTT. Its translation is CASSGEGDLRGGTQYF.

This clone was detected once. V is TRBV5-4 and J is TRBJ2-5; 10 nucleotides line up with TRBD2. Germline CDR1 SGHNT, CDR2 YYREEE (reference sequence). The length of the CDR3 is 15 residues. The V and J ends lost 4 bases and 5 bases, in that order; junction bases with no gene match: 8. In nucleotides, the CDR3 is TGTGCCAGCAGCGAATCACTAGCGGGGCGGGAGACCCAGTACTTC. Protein product: CASSESLAGRETQYF.

The rearrangement links TRBV3-1 (or the pseudogene TRBV3-2) to TRBJ1-4; D gene unclear. V lost 1 base and J lost 1, with 7 bases in between. Germline V gene lookup returns CDR1 LGHDT and CDR2 YNNKEL (reference sequence). The CDR3 is 15 amino acids. CDR3 DNA: TGTGCCAGCAGCCAAGGAGGCAGAACTAATGAAAAACTGTTTTTT. Translating gives CASSQGGRTNEKLFF.

The J gene is TRBJ1-5, the V gene TRBV28, with D perhaps matching TRBD1 (5 bases). V was cut by 2 bases and J by 4 bases, with 18 bases left in between. The CDR3 has 17 residues. Germline lookup yields CDR1 MDHEN and CDR2 SYDVKM. CDR3 in DNA: TGTGCCAGCAGTTTAACAAACTTGCTGGCAGGGAATCAGCCCCAGCATTTT. Its translation: CASSLTNLLAGNQPQHF.

This clone was detected once. The chain links TRBV5-1 to TRBJ1-1; D uncertain. The germline CDR1 and CDR2 sequences are SGHRS and YFSETQ. The CDR3 runs to 14 residues. V gave up 4 bases and J gave up 0 bases, with 10 bases separating them. The CDR3 coding sequence is TGCGCCAGCAGCCCCCTGCGGTTGAACACTGAAGCTTTCTTT. Protein: CASSPLRLNTEAFF. The full variable domain, rest sourced from reference TRBV5-1 and TRBJ1-1, is KAGVTQTPRYLIKTRGQQVTLSCSPISGHRSVSWYQQTPGQGLQFLFEYFSETQRNKGNFPGRFSGRQFSNSRSEMNVSTLELGDSALYLCASSPLRLNTEAFFGQGTRLTVV.